The 9 T cell receptor beta chains below were found in one sample sequenced in a study of PD-L1 blockade in urothelial cancer. TCRdb keeps only in-frame clones here, not all; method: immunoSEQ multiplex PCR. The table shows some 87,000 clones, with 87% occurring only once. Documented time point: pretreatment peripheral blood. Material: PBMCs, obtained around atezolizumab (anti-PD-L1) treatment. The receptor set was obtained from a man between 60 and 75 years old with urothelial cancer.

V and J are TRBV11-3 and TRBJ2-3; possibly TRBD1 for D (5 bases). The length of the CDR3 is 15 residues. Per the germline V gene, CDR1 is SGHNT and CDR2 is YENEEA. Trimming removed 1 base from V and 7 bases from J, with 15 bases in between. CDR3 loop: CASSLGLVDSNTQYF. As DNA, the CDR3 is TGTGCCAGCAGCTTAGGGCTAGTAGACAGCAATACGCAGTATTTT.

The V gene is TRBV7-2, the J gene TRBJ2-5, with D possibly TRBD1 on 6 matching bases. The V gene's germline CDR1 is SGHTA and CDR2 FQGNSA. The germline V and J ends were trimmed by 5 bases and 3 bases, with 13 bases remaining between them. CDR3 length equals 14 residues. In nucleotides, the CDR3 is TGTGCCAGCAGCGAGACAGGAGAAAAAGAGACCCAGTACTTC. Protein: CASSETGEKETQYF.

The chain couples TRBV15 to TRBJ1-2, with a possible D match to TRBD1 (6 bases). V dropped 3 bases and J dropped 8 bases, with 13 bases sitting between them. Germline V gene data show CDR1 as LNHNV and CDR2 as YYDKDF (reference sequence). This CDR3 is built from 13 residues. CDR3 residues: CATSRGAQRGYTF. In DNA form, the CDR3 reads TGTGCCACCAGCAGGGGGGCTCAAAGAGGCTACACCTTC.

The chain uses TRBV29-1 and TRBJ1-1; 7 bases line up with TRBD1. Looked up from germline, CDR1 is SQVTM and CDR2 is ANQGSEA. This CDR3 has 13 amino acids. The J segment lost 2 bases and the V segment lost 6 bases, leaving 6 bases of the junction unmatched. DNA for the CDR3: TGCAGCGTGAACGACAGGGCTAACACTGAAGCTTTCTTT. It yields the protein CSVNDRANTEAFF.

V is TRBV5-6 and J is TRBJ1-2; 7 bases are shared with TRBD1. The V gene's germline CDR1 is SGHDT and CDR2 YYEEEE. This CDR3 has 15 residues. After removal of 4 bases from V and 2 bases from J, the junction contained 8 bases not matched to a gene. The CDR3 region has the DNA TGTGCCAGCAGCCCCTCGGACAGGCGGAACTATGGCTACACCTTC. This sequence encodes CASSPSDRRNYGYTF.

The chain combines TRBV4-1 with TRBJ1-1; tentatively, D is TRBD1 (5 bases). V was shortened by 0 bases and J by 4 bases, with 9 bases between the two germline ends. Germline V gene sequence: CDR1 MGHRA, CDR2 YSYEKL. This CDR3 has 14 residues. As DNA, the CDR3 is TGCGCCAGCAGCCAAGAAGGGGCCGGCACTGAAGCTTTCTTT. Its translation is CASSQEGAGTEAFF.

J is TRBJ2-3 and V is TRBV9; D is uncertain. Trimming removed 4 bases at V and 6 bases at J, with 12 bases between. The CDR3 runs 13 residues. Germline lookup yields CDR1 SGDLS and CDR2 YYNGEE. In DNA, the CDR3 is TGTGCCAGCAGCCCCCGAGCCTGGGATACGCAGTATTTT. As protein: CASSPRAWDTQYF.

The sample holds one count of this clone. The chain uses TRBV30 and TRBJ2-3; D may be TRBD2 (6 bases). The germline V gene encodes CDR1 GTSNPN and CDR2 SVGIG (reference sequence). The CDR3 contains 13 residues. V lost 4 bases to trimming and J lost 4 bases, with 12 bases between them. The CDR3 DNA follows: TGTGCCTGGACATCGGGAGCTGCAGATACGCAGTATTTT. Protein: CAWTSGAADTQYF.

This clone was recorded once. V gene TRBV19 combines with J gene TRBJ2-5; TRBD2 matches 14 bases. The length of the CDR3 is 15 residues. Germline CDR1 LNHDA, CDR2 SQIVND (reference sequence). J gave up 4 bases and V 7 bases, and 5 bases lay outside the gene matches. CDR3 loop: CASTTSGGATETQYF. The CDR3 DNA is TGTGCCAGTACGACTAGCGGGGGGGCAACAGAGACCCAGTACTTC.